This TCR beta chain was sequenced in a study of T cells in Graves' hyperthyroidism and ophthalmopathy. Notes on this clonotype: A much larger clone sits a single nucleotide away, making a read error possible.

Amplification of TCR beta CDR3 regions used RNA as the template. HTBI primers were the set used in a first-round RT-PCR of the TCR CDR3. TCRdb called the multiplex PCR reads again in MiXCR, with one record for every CDR3 protein. The sample has roughly 380,000 distinct CDR3 sequences, around 13% seen once; the top ten hold 9.5% to 12%. The CDR3 loop spans 16 amino acids. V lost 8 bases to trimming and J lost 9 bases; unmatched junction nucleotides: 18. From germline, CDR1 is KGHSH and CDR2 LQKENI. The TCR comes from a woman aged 55-75 years with Graves' hyperthyroidism. Sequences were obtained from blood. The chain employs TRBV18 and TRBJ2-4; TRBD2 matches at 8 bases. CDR3 region: CASPRSRRLAGTIQYF. CDR3 DNA: TGTGCCAGCCCACGATCAAGGCGGCTAGCGGGTACCATTCAGTACTTC.